This entry features one TCR beta chain sequence. The antigen remains undetermined. The data belong to a study of cytomegalovirus exposure and HLA in healthy donors. Study-wide results and caveats: The dataset shows that most TCR sequences were rare, while some public TCRs occurred in many donors. The study put 150 to 200 TCR beta chains on its list as cytomegalovirus-associated.

Germline CDR1 reads ENHRY; CDR2 reads SYGVKD. The CDR3 is made up of 14 amino acids. V lost 0 bases to trimming and J lost 11 bases, with 16 bases between them. Measured with immunoSEQ multiplex PCR; TCRdb has only the in-frame clones, and not every one. The sample lists roughly 250,000 clones, about 83% occurring once. J is TRBJ1-1 and V is TRBV10-3, with D unclear. Material: PBMCs. This sequence was found in a man younger than 35 in good health and CMV-seronegative. This CDR3 reads CAISESNGVISAFF. The CDR3 DNA follows: TGTGCCATCAGTGAGTCTAACGGAGTAATTTCGGCTTTCTTT.